This T cell receptor beta chain is from a study of T cells expressing NK-cell markers. What made the TCR beta cDNA was 5'RACE template switching with UMIs. Following a re-call of the 5' RACE reads, TCRdb has one entry per CDR3 protein and lacks DNA. In total, the table holds about 550,000 distinct CDR3 sequences. The CDR3 runs to 15 residues. The V gene's germline CDR1 is SGHTA and CDR2 FQGNSA. The TCR comes from a man younger than 35 in good health. Input material: blood T cells: a sorted CD56 or NKG2C T cell subset, CD4+ or CD8+ T cells, or bulk PBMC T cells (not recorded which). The V gene is TRBV7-2, the J gene TRBJ2-7; the TCRdb call, TRBD2, lacks DNA for checking. The CDR3: CASSSQSGANYEQYF.